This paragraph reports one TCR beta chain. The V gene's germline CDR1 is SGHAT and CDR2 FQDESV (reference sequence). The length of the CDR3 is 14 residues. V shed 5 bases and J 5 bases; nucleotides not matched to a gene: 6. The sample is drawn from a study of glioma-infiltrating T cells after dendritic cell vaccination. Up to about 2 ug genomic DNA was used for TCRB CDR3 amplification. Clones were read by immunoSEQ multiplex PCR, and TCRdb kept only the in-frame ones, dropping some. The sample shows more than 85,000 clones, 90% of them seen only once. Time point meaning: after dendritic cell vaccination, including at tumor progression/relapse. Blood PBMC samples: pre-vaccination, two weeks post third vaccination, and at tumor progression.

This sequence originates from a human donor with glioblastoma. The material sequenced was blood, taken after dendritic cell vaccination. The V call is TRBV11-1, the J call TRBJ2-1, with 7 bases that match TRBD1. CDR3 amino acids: CASSPGTVNNEQFF. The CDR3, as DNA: TGTGCCAGCAGCCCCGGGACAGTCAACAATGAGCAGTTCTTC. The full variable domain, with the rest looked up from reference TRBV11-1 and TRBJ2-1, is EAEVAQSPRYKITEKSQAVAFWCDPISGHATLYWYRQILGQGPELLVQFQDESVVDDSQLPKDRFSAERLKGVDSTLKIQPAELGDSAMYLCASSPGTVNNEQFFGPGTRLTVL.